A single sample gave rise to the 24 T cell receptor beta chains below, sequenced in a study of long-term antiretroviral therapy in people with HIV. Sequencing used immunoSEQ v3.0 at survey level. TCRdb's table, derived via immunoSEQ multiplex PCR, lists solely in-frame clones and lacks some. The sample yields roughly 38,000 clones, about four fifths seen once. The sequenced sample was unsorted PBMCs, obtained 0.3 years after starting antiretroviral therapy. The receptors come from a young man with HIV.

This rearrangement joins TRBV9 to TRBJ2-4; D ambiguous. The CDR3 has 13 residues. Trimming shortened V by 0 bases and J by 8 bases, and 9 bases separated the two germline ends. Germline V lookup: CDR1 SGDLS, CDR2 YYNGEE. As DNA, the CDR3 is TGTGCCAGCAGCGTAGGGGCCTGGGACATTCAGTACTTC. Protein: CASSVGAWDIQYF.

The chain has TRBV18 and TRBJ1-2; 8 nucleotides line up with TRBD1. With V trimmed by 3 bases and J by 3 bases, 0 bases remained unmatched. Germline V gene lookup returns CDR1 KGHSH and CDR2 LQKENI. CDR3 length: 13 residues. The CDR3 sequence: CASSPGQDYGYTF. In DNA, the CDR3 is TGTGCCAGCTCACCGGGACAGGACTATGGCTACACCTTC.

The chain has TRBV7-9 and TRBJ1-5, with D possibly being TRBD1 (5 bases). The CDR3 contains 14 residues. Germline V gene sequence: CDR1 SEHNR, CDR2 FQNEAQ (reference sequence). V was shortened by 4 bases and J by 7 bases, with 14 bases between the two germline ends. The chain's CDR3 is CASSSGAAQQPQHF. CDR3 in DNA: TGTGCCAGCAGCTCCGGGGCAGCGCAACAGCCCCAGCATTTT.

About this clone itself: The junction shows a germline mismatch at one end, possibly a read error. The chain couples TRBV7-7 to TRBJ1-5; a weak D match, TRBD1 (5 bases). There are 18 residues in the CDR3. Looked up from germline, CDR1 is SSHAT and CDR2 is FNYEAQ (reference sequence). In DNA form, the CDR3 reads TGTGCTAGCAGCTTAACGCAACTAGGGGTTTATAGCAATCAGCCCCAGCATTTT. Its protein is CASSLTQLGVYSNQPQHF.

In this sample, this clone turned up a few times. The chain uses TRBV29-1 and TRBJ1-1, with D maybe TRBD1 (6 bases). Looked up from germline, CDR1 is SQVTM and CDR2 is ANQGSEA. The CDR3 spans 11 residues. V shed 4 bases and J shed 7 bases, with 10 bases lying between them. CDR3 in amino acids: CSVVGAREAFF. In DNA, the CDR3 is TGCAGCGTTGTGGGGGCTCGTGAAGCTTTCTTT.

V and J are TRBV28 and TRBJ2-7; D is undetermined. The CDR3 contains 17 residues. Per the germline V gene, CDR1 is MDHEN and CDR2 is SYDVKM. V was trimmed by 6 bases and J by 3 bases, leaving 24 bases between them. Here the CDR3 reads CASSQPLAGPAYYEQYF. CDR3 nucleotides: TGTGCCAGCAGCCAACCCCTCGCAGGACCAGCCTACTACGAGCAGTACTTC.

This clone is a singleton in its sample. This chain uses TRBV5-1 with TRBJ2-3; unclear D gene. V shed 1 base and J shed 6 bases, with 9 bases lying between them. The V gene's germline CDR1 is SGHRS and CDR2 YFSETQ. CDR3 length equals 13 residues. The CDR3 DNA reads TGCGCCAGCAGCTTGTACCCAGGTGATACGCAGTATTTT. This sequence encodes CASSLYPGDTQYF.

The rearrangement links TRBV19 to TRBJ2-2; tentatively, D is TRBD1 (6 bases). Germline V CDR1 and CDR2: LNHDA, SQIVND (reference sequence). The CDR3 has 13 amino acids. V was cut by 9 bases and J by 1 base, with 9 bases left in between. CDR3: CASQGQNTGELFF. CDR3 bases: TGTGCCAGCCAGGGACAGAACACCGGGGAGCTGTTTTTT. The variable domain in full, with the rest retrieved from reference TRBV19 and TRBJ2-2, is DGGITQSPKYLFRKEGQNVTLSCEQNLNHDAMYWYRQDPGQGLRLIYYSQIVNDFQKGDIAEGYSVSREKKESFPLTVTSAQKNPTAFYLCASQGQNTGELFFGEGSRLTVL.

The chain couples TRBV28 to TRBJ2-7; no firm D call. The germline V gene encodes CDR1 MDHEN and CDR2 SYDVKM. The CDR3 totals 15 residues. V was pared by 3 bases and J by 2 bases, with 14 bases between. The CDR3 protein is CASSFSELYAYEQYF. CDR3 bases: TGTGCCAGCAGTTTTTCCGAGCTATACGCCTACGAGCAGTACTTC.

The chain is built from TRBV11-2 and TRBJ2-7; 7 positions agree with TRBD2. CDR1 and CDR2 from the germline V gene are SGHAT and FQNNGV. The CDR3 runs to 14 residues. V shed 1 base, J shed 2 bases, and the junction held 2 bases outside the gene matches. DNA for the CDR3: TGTGCCAGCAGCTTAGCGGGAGGCGCCTACGAGCAGTACTTC. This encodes CASSLAGGAYEQYF.

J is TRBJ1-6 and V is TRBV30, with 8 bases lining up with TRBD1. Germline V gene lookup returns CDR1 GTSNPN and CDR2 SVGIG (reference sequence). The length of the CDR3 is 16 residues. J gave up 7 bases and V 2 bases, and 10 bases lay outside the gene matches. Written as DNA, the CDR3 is TGTGCCTGGAGTCAACCGGGGACAGGCTTAAATTCACCCCTCCACTTT. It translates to CAWSQPGTGLNSPLHF.

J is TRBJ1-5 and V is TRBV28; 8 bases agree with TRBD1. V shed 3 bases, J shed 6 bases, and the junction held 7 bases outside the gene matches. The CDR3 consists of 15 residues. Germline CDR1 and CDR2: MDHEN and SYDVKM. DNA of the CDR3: TGTGCCAGCAGTTTCGGGCAGGGGGCGTTTCAGCCCCAGCATTTT. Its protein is CASSFGQGAFQPQHF.

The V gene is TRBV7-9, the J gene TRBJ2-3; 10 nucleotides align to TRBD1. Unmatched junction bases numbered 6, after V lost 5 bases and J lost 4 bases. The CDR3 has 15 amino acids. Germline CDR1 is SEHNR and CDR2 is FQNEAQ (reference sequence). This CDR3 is CASSPRDRGPDTQYF. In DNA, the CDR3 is TGTGCCAGCAGCCCTCGGGACAGGGGACCAGATACGCAGTATTTT.

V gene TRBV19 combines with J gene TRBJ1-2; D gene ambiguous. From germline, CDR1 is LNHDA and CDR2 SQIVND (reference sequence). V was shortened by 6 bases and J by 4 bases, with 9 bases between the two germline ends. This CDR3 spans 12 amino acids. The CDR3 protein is CASRTAGYGYTF. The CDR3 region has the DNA TGTGCCAGTAGGACGGCGGGCTATGGCTACACCTTC.

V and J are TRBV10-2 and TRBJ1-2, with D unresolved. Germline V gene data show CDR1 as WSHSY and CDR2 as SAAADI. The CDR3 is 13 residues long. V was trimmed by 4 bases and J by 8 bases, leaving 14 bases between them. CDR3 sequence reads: CASSGGRAEGYTF. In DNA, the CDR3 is TGCGCCAGCAGTGGTGGCAGAGCGGAGGGCTACACCTTC.

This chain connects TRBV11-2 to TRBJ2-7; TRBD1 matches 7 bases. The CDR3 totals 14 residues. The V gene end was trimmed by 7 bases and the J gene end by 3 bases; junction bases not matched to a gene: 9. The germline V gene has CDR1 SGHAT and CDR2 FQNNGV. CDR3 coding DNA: TGTGCCAGCATATCTGGGGACAGAGGCTACGAGCAGTACTTC. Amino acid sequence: CASISGDRGYEQYF.

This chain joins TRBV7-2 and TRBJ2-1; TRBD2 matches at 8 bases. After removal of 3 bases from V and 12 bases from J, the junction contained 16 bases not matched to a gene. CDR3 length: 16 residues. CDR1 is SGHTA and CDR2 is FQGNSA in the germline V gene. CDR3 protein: CASSLPDSGATYRQFF. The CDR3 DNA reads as TGTGCCAGCAGCTTGCCAGATAGCGGGGCGACTTACAGGCAGTTCTTC.

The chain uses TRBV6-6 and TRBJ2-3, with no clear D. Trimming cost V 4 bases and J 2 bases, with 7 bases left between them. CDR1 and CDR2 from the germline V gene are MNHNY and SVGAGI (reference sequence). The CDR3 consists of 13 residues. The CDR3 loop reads CASSFSHTDTQYF. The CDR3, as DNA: TGTGCCAGCAGTTTCAGCCACACAGATACGCAGTATTTT.

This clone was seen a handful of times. The CDR3 DNA sequence: TGCAGCGTTGAATATCTCGGGGGTACCTACGAGCAGTACTTC. Translating it yields CSVEYLGGTYEQYF. This sequence joins TRBV29-1 and TRBJ2-7, with a possible D match to TRBD2 (6 bases). This CDR3 contains 14 residues. The germline V and J ends were trimmed by 2 bases and 2 bases, with 13 bases remaining between them. Per germline, CDR1 SQVTM and CDR2 ANQGSEA.

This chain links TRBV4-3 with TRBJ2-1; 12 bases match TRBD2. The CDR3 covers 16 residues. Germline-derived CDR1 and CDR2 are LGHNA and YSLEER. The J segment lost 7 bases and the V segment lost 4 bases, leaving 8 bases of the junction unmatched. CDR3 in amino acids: CASSRSSGRAQNEQFF. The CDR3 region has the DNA TGCGCCAGCAGCCGATCTAGCGGGAGGGCCCAAAATGAGCAGTTCTTC.

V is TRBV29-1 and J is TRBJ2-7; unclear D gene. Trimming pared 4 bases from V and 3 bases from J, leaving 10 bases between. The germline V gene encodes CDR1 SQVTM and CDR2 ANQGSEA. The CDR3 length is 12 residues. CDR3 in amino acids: CSVVLTNYEQYF. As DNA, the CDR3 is TGCAGCGTTGTATTGACGAACTACGAGCAGTACTTC.

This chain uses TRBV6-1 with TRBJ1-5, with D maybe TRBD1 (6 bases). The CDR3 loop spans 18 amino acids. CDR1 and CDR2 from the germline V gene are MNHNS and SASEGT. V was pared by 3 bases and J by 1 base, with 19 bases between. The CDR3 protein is CASSDQGIRYTSNQPQHF. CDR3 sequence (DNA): TGTGCCAGCAGTGACCAGGGGATACGATATACAAGCAATCAGCCCCAGCATTTT.

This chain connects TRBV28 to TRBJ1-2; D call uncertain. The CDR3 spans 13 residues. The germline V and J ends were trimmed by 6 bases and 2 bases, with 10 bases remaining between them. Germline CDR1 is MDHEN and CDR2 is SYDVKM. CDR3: CASSPDGNYGYTF. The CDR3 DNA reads TGTGCCAGCAGCCCGGACGGGAACTATGGCTACACCTTC.

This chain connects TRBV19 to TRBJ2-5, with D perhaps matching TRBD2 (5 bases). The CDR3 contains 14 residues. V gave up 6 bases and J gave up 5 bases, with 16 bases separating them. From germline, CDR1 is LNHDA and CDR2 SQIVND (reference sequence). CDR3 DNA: TGTGCCAGTAGCTTAGGACTGGCGGCGGAGACCCAGTACTTC. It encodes CASSLGLAAETQYF.